These 18 T cell receptor beta chains came from one sample sequenced in a study of early stage breast cancer tumors. Measured with immunoSEQ multiplex PCR; TCRdb has only the in-frame clones, and not every one. Counted here are tens of thousands of clones, roughly three quarters occurring once; the ten biggest clones make up 3.5%. The sample taken for sequencing was blood. The receptors come from a person between 60 and 69 years old with breast cancer.

The V call is TRBV2, the J call TRBJ1-1; D unclear. Per germline, CDR1 SNHLY and CDR2 FYNNEI. V was trimmed by 5 bases and J by 4 bases, leaving 11 bases between them. CDR3 length: 13 residues. As DNA, the CDR3 is TGTGCCAGCAGTCCCCCCTTAACCACTGAAGCTTTCTTT. This sequence encodes CASSPPLTTEAFF.

The CDR3 loop reads CASSAEGGRVTDTQYF. The CDR3, as DNA: TGTGCCAGCAGCGCGGAGGGGGGGAGGGTCACAGATACGCAGTATTTT. The genes are TRBV9 and TRBJ2-3; D is possibly TRBD2 (7 bases). Germline V CDR1 and CDR2: SGDLS, YYNGEE. Trimming took off 3 bases at V and 2 bases at J, with 16 bases between the two ends. The CDR3 sequence is 16 residues long.

The chain uses TRBV6-1 and TRBJ2-2; D possibly corresponds to TRBD1 (6 bases). There are 13 residues in the CDR3. The V and J ends lost 4 bases and 7 bases respectively, with 10 bases between them. Germline V gives CDR1 MNHNS, CDR2 SASEGT. The CDR3 here is CASSAGDVGELFF. The CDR3 DNA reads as TGTGCCAGCAGTGCAGGGGATGTCGGGGAGCTGTTTTTT.

The chain combines TRBV5-1 with TRBJ2-7; no definite D call. CDR3 length: 15 residues. V gave up 4 bases and J gave up 3 bases, with 17 bases separating them. Germline CDR1 reads SGHRS; CDR2 reads YFSETQ. This CDR3 reads CASSTGESLNYEQYF. The CDR3 DNA sequence: TGCGCCAGCAGCACCGGCGAATCCCTTAACTACGAGCAGTACTTC.

The V and J genes are TRBV7-2 and TRBJ1-2; D is possibly TRBD1 (5 bases). The germline V and J ends were trimmed by 2 bases and 4 bases, with 14 bases remaining between them. The CDR3 sequence is 15 residues long. Germline-derived CDR1 and CDR2 are SGHTA and FQGNSA. The CDR3 nucleotides are TGTGCCAGCAGCTTATCGGACACCTCGGGCTATGGCTACACCTTC. It encodes CASSLSDTSGYGYTF.

The chain carries TRBV5-1 and TRBJ1-4, with 8 bases that match TRBD1. The germline CDR1 and CDR2 sequences are SGHRS and YFSETQ. The length of the CDR3 is 14 residues. J gave up 5 bases and V 4 bases, and 4 bases lay outside the gene matches. CDR3 sequence: CASSPDRVNEKLFF. CDR3 nucleotides: TGCGCCAGCAGCCCGGACAGGGTGAATGAAAAACTGTTTTTT.

The J gene is TRBJ2-7, the V gene TRBV13; 8 bases align to TRBD1. J was trimmed by 2 bases and V by 1 base; bases with no gene match: 1. CDR1 is PRHDT and CDR2 is FYEKMQ in the germline V gene (reference sequence). The CDR3 extends over 14 amino acids. The CDR3 spells CASSLEDRAYEQYF. In DNA, the CDR3 is TGTGCCAGCAGCTTAGAGGACAGGGCCTACGAGCAGTACTTC.

The chain couples TRBV5-4 to TRBJ2-7; perhaps TRBD1 as D (6 bases). Per germline, CDR1 SGHNT and CDR2 YYREEE (reference sequence). The CDR3 consists of 14 residues. Trimming removed 6 bases from V and 6 bases from J, with 19 bases in between. The CDR3 loop is CASTLQGATREQYF. As DNA, the CDR3 is TGTGCCAGCACCCTACAGGGAGCCACTCGCGAGCAGTACTTC.

The genes are TRBV2 and TRBJ1-2, with 7 bases that match TRBD1. The germline V gene encodes CDR1 SNHLY and CDR2 FYNNEI. The CDR3 is made up of 14 amino acids. Trimming removed 1 base from V and 6 bases from J; junction bases left unmatched: 5. CDR3 region: CASSEGRDRNGYTF. CDR3 nucleotides: TGTGCCAGCAGTGAAGGCAGGGACAGAAATGGCTACACCTTC. Full variable domain (outside the CDR3, taken from reference TRBV2 and TRBJ1-2): EPEVTQTPSHQVTQMGQEVILRCVPISNHLYFYWYRQILGQKVEFLVSFYNNEISEKSEIFDDQFSVERPDGSNFTLKIRSTKLEDSAMYFCASSEGRDRNGYTFGSGTRLTVV.

The chain combines TRBV27 with TRBJ2-7, with D perhaps matching TRBD1 (6 bases). Germline assignment: CDR1 MNHEY and CDR2 SMNVEV (reference sequence). The V end lost 0 bases, the J end lost 6 bases, and 15 bases lay between the germline ends. The CDR3 spans 15 residues. The DNA for the CDR3 is TGTGCCAGCAGTTTATCGGTCAGGGGTTCTATCGAGCAGTACTTC. This codes for CASSLSVRGSIEQYF.

The rearrangement uses TRBV10-3 and TRBJ2-2; tentatively, D is TRBD1 or TRBD2 (5 bases each). CDR1 and CDR2 (germline): ENHRY, SYGVKD. The V end lost 11 bases, the J end lost 4 bases, and 17 bases lay between the germline ends. The CDR3 contains 14 residues. The CDR3 nucleotides are TGTGCCGCCATGGGGACCGCATCCACCGGGGAGCTGTTTTTT. This encodes CAAMGTASTGELFF.

The chain carries TRBV5-6 and TRBJ1-6; D is possibly TRBD1 (5 bases). CDR1 SGHDT and CDR2 YYEEEE come from the germline V gene. V shed 4 bases and J shed 7 bases, with 9 bases lying between them. The CDR3 is 13 residues long. The CDR3 DNA reads as TGTGCCAGCAGCCAGGGACGAAATTCACCCCTCCACTTT. The encoded protein is CASSQGRNSPLHF.

The CDR3, as DNA: TGTGCCAGCAAAGAATGGCACCAAGAGACCCAGTACTTC. Translating gives CASKEWHQETQYF. V usage is TRBV9 and J usage is TRBJ2-5, with D hard to call. Germline CDR1 SGDLS, CDR2 YYNGEE. This CDR3 is built from 13 residues. Trimming stripped 6 bases from V and 0 bases from J, with 9 bases between.

This chain joins TRBV4-3 and TRBJ2-2; D possibly corresponds to TRBD2 (5 bases). Germline CDR1 reads LGHNA; CDR2 reads YSLEER. The V end lost 2 bases, the J end lost 7 bases, and 14 bases lay between the germline ends. The length of the CDR3 is 15 residues. CDR3 in DNA: TGCGCCAGCAGCCAAAGCGGTCTTTACGGCGGGGAGCTGTTTTTT. The encoded protein is CASSQSGLYGGELFF.

The rearrangement links TRBV28 to TRBJ2-1; a possible D gene is TRBD2 (6 bases). The CDR3 totals 15 residues. Trimming took 6 bases from V and 2 from J, leaving 14 bases between them. Germline V gene lookup returns CDR1 MDHEN and CDR2 SYDVKM. CDR3 sequence reads: CASRGRRGTYNEQFF. CDR3 nucleotide sequence: TGTGCCAGCAGAGGGCGGAGGGGAACCTACAATGAGCAGTTCTTC.

The chain uses TRBV2 and TRBJ2-3, with D unclear. CDR1 and CDR2 from the germline V gene are SNHLY and FYNNEI. Trimming took 3 bases from V and 6 from J, leaving 16 bases between them. This CDR3 is 15 amino acids long. The CDR3 DNA reads as TGTGCCAGCAGTGACTCCGGACCCAGGCGTGATACGCAGTATTTT. This translates into CASSDSGPRRDTQYF.

The chain joins TRBV7-2 to TRBJ1-5; unclear D gene. Germline assignment: CDR1 SGHTA and CDR2 FQGNSA. This CDR3 contains 15 residues. Deletions cut 1 base from V and 3 bases from J, with 10 bases between. This chain's CDR3 is CASSLGSHNNQPQHF. The CDR3 DNA sequence: TGTGCCAGCAGCTTAGGGAGCCATAACAATCAGCCCCAGCATTTT.

This clone was seen a single time. This chain uses TRBV7-2 with TRBJ2-7; D is perhaps TRBD1 or TRBD2 (5 bases each). CDR1 is SGHTA and CDR2 is FQGNSA in the germline V gene. V lost 4 bases, J lost 3 bases, and 10 bases lay in between. This CDR3 region has 13 residues. CDR3 amino acids: CASSSGTGYEQYF. In DNA, the CDR3 is TGTGCCAGCAGCTCCGGGACGGGCTACGAGCAGTACTTC.